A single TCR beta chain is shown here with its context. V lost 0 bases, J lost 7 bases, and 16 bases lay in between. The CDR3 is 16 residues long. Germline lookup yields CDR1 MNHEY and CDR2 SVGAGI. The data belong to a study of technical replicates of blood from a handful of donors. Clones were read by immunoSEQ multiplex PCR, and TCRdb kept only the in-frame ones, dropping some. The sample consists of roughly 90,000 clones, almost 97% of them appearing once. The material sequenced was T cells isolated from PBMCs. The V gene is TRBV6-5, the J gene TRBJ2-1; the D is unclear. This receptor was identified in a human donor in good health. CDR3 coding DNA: TGTGCCAGCAGTTACTCGATCACCCTCTCCGGGAATGAGCAGTTCTTC. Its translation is CASSYSITLSGNEQFF.